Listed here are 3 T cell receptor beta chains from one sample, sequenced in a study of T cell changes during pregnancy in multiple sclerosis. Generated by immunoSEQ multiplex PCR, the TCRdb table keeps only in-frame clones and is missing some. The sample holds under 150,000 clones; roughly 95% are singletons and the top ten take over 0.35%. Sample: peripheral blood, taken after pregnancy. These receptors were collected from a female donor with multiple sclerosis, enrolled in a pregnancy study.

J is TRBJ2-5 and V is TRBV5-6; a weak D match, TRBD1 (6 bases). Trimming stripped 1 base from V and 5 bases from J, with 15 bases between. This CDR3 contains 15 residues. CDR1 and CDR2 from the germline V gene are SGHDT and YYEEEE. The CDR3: CASSLQLARGETQYF. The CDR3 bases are TGTGCCAGCAGCTTGCAGTTAGCAAGGGGGGAGACCCAGTACTTC.

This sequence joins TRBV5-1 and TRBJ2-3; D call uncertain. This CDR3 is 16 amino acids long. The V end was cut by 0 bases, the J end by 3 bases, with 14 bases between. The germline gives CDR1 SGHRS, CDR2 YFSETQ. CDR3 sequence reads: CASSLDGALGTDTQYF. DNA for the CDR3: TGCGCCAGCAGCTTGGACGGAGCCTTGGGTACAGATACGCAGTATTTT.

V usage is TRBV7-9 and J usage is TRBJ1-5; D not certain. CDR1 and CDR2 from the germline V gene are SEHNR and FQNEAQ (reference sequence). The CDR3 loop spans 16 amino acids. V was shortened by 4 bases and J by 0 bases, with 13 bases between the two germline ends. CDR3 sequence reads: CASSSLGNSSNQPQHF. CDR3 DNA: TGTGCCAGCAGCTCCCTCGGGAACAGTAGCAATCAGCCCCAGCATTTT.